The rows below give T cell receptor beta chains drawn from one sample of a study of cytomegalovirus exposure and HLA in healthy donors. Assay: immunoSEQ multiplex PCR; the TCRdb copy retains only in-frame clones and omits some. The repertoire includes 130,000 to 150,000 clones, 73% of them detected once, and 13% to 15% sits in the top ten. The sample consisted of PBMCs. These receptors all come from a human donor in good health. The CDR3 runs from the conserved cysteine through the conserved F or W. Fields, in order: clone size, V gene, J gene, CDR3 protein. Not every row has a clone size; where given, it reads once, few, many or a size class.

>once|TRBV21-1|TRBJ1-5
CASRWGGNQPQHF
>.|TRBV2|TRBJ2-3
CASRPWGQGTDTQYF
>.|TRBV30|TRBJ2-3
CAWSEGVSTDTQYF
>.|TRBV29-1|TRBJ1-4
CSVLPDSSNEKLFF
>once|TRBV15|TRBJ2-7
CATSREGGQATYEQYF
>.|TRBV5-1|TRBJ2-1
CASSLYTGTSGGVYNEQFF
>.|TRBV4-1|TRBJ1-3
CASSQPTGSGNTIYF
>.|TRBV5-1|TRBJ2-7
CASSFGGQDEQYF
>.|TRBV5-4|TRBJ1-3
CASSPGGTGGSGNTIYF
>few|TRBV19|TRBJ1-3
CASSIGRDGNTIYF
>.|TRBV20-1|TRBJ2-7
CSVGTGYEQYF
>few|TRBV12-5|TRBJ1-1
CASGRGWVAEAFF
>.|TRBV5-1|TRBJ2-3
CASSSWTSGGTDTQYF
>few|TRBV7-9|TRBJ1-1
CASSSSSREEAFF
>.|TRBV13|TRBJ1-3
CASSLSRRGINTIYF
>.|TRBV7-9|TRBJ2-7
CASSLSGGEQYF
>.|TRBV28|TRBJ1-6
CASSFPAPGQAADSPLHF
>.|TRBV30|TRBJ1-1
CAWSVRGAQTFF
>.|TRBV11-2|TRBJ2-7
CASSLGVAGAYEQYF
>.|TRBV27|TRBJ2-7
CASRGWTNRQEYF
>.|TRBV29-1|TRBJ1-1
CSVEGRSMNTEAFF
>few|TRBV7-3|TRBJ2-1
CASSASEAGEQFF
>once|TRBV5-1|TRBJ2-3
CASSLTTGTASDTQYF
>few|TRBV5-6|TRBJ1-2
CASSGPTAGYTF
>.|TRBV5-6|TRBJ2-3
CASSEGTGGAGTDTQYF
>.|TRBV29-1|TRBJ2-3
CSVEGVVENTDTQYF
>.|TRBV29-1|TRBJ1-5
CSVGDRVSQPQHF
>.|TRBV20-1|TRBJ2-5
CSAQGETQYF
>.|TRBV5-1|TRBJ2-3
CASSESRQGTQYF
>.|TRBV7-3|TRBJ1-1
CASSLKLGHEAFF
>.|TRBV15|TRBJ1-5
CATSRDPSLNQPQHF
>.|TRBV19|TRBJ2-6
CASSIGGTGASGANVLTF
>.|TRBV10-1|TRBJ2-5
CASSRGPGLGQETQYF
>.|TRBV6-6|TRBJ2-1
CASTTILRGSRFF